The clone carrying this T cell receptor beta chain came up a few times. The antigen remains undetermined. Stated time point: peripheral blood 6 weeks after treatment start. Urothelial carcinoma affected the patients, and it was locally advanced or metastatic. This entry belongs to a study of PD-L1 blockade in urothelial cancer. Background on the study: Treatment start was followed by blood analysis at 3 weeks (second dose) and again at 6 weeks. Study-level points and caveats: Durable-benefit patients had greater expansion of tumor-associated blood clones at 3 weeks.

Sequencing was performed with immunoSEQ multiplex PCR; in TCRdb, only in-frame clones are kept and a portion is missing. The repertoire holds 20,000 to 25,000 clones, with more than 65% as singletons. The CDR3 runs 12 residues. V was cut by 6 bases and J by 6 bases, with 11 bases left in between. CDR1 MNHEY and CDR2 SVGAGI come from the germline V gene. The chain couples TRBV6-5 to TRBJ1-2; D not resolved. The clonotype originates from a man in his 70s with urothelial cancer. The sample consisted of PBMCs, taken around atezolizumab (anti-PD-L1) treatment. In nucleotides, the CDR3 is TGTGCCAGCAGACAGAGATACCATGGCTACACCTTC. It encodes CASRQRYHGYTF.